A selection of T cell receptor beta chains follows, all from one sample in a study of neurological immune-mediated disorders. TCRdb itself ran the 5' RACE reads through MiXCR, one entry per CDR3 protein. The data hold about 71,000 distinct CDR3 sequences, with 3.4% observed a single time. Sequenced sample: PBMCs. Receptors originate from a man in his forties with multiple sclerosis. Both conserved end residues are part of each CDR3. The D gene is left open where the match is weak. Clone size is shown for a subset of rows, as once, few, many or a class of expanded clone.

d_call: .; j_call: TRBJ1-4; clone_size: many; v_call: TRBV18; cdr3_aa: CASSPPETNEKLFF; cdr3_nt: TGTGCCAGCTCACCCCCGGAAACAAATGAAAAACTGTTTTTT
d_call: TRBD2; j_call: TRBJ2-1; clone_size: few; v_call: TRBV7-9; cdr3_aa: CASTRTSGYNEQFF; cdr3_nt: TGTGCCAGCACCCGGACTAGCGGGTACAATGAGCAGTTCTTC
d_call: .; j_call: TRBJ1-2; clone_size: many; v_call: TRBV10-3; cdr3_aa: CAISESGDYTF; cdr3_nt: TGTGCCATCAGTGAGTCGGGAGACTACACCTTC
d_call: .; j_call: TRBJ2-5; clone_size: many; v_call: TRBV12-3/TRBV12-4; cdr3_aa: CASSPGYETQYF; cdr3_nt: TGTGCCAGCAGCCCGGGGTACGAGACCCAGTACTTC
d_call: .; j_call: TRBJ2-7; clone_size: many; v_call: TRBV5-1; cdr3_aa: CASSLSGYKGYEQYF; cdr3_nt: TGCGCCAGCAGCTTGTCTGGCTACAAAGGATACGAGCAGTACTTC
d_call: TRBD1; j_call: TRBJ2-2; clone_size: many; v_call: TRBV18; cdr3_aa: CASSPAGGITGELFF; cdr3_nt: TGTGCCAGCTCACCAGCAGGGGGAATCACCGGGGAGCTGTTTTTT
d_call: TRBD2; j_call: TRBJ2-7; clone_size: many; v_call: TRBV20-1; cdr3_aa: CSARPLAGALYEQYF; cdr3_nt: TGCAGTGCTAGACCCCTAGCGGGAGCTTTATACGAGCAGTACTTC
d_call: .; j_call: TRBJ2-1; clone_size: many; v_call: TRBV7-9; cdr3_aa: CASSPGIPYNEQFF; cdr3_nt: TGTGCCAGCAGCCCGGGTATACCCTACAATGAGCAGTTCTTC
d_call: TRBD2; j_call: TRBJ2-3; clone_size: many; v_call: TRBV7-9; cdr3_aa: CASSLVAGFTDTQYF; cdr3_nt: TGTGCCAGCAGCTTAGTAGCGGGGTTCACAGATACGCAGTATTTT
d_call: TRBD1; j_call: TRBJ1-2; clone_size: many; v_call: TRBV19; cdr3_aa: CASSGRTGTFNYGYTF; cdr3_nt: TGTGCCAGTAGTGGTCGGACAGGCACCTTTAACTATGGCTACACCTTC
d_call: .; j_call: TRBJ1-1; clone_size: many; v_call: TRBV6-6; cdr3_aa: CASSWTGDGNTEAFF; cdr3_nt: TGTGCCAGCAGTTGGACGGGGGACGGGAACACTGAAGCTTTCTTT
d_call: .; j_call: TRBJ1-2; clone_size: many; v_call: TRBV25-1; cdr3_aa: CASSGAVYGYTF; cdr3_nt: TGTGCCAGCAGTGGGGCTGTCTATGGCTACACCTTC
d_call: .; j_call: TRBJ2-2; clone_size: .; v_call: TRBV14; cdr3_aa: CASSISPGELFF; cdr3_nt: TGTGCCAGCAGCATAAGTCCCGGGGAGCTGTTTTTT
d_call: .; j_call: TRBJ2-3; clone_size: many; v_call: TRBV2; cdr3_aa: CASRPDHDTQYF; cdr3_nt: TGTGCCAGCCGCCCCGACCACGATACGCAGTATTTT
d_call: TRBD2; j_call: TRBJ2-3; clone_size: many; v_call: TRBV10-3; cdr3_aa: CAISEGLAGDTSTDTQYF; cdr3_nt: TGTGCCATCAGTGAGGGACTAGCGGGGGATACTAGCACAGATACGCAGTATTTT
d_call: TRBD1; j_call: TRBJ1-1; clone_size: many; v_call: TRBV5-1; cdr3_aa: CASTTGAGIEAFF; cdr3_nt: TGCGCCAGCACGACAGGGGCGGGCATTGAAGCTTTCTTT
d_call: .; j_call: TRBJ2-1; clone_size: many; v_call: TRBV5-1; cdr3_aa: CASSSDGTVSEQFF; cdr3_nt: TGCGCCAGCAGCTCGGACGGAACTGTATCTGAGCAGTTCTTC
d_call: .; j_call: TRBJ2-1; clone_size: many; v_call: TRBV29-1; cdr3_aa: CSVSPGLRISSYNEQFF; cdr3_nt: TGCAGCGTTTCACCGGGACTCCGGATAAGCTCCTACAATGAGCAGTTCTTC
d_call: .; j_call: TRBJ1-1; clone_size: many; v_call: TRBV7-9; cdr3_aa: CASSPSRHKNTEAFF; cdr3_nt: TGTGCCAGCAGCCCCTCCAGACACAAGAACACTGAAGCTTTCTTT
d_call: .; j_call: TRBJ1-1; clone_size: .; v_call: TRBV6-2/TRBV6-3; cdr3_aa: CASSPGGRWTEAFF; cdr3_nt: TGTGCCAGCAGTCCCGGGGGCCGTTGGACTGAAGCTTTCTTT
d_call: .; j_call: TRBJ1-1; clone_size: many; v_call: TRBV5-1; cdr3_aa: CASSLPGVEAFF; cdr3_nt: TGCGCCAGCAGCTTGCCAGGGGTTGAAGCTTTCTTT
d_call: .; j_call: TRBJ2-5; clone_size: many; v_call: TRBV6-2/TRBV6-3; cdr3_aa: CASTSRWGGPHETQYF; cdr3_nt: TGTGCCAGCACCTCCCGGTGGGGAGGCCCTCACGAGACCCAGTACTTC
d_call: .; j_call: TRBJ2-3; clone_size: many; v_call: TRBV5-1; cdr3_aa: CASSFLASTDTQYF; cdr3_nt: TGCGCCAGCAGCTTTCTAGCGAGCACAGATACGCAGTATTTT
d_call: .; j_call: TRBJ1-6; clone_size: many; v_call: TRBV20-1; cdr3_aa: CSASESGSFSYNSPLHF; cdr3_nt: TGCAGTGCTAGTGAAAGCGGAAGCTTCTCCTATAATTCACCCCTCCACTTT
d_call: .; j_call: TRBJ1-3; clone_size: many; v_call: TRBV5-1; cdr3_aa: CASSSGPDPGNTIYF; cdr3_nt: TGCGCCAGCAGCTCCGGGCCCGACCCTGGAAACACCATATATTTT
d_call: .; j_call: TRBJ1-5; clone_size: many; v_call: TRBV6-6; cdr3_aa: CASSYSPGQPQHF; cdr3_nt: TGTGCCAGCAGTTACTCGCCTGGGCAGCCCCAGCATTTT
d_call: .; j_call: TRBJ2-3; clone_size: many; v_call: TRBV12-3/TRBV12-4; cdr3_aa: CASRPVGGRDTQYF; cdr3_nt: TGTGCCAGCAGGCCGGTCGGGGGTAGAGATACGCAGTATTTT
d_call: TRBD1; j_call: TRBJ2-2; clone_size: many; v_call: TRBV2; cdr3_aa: CASRGTGGTGELFF; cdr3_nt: TGTGCCAGCAGGGGGACAGGGGGGACCGGGGAGCTGTTTTTT
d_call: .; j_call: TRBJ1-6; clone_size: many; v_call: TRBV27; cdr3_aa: CASSLAPRGTSPLHF; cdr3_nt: TGTGCCAGCAGTTTGGCTCCGAGGGGAACATCACCCCTCCACTTT
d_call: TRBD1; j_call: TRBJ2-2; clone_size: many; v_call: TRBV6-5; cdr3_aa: CASSYLTGGPNTGELFF; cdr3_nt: TGTGCCAGCAGCTACCTAACAGGGGGCCCGAACACCGGGGAGCTGTTTTTT
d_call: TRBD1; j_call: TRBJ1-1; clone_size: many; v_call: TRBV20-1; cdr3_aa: CSARDPGTETVEAFF; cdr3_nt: TGCAGTGCTAGAGACCCCGGGACAGAGACTGTTGAAGCTTTCTTT
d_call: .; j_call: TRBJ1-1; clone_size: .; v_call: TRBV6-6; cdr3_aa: CDSGRELTEAFF; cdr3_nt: TGTGACAGCGGGCGGGAGTTGACTGAAGCTTTCTTT
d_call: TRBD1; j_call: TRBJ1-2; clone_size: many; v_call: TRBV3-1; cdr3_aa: CASSRRAIRDRGLGNYGYTF; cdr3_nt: TGTGCCAGCAGTCGCAGAGCTATCCGGGACAGGGGGCTGGGGAACTATGGCTACACCTTC
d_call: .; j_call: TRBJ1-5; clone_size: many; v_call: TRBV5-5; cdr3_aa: CASSSQGGQPQHF; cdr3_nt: TGTGCCAGCAGCTCTCAGGGTGGGCAGCCCCAGCATTTT
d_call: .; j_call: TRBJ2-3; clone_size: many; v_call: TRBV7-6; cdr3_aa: CAASPTASTDTQYF; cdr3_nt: TGTGCCGCCTCCCCCACAGCCAGCACAGATACGCAGTATTTT
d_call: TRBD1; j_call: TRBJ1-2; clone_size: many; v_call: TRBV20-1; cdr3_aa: CSAEDSGGVGYTF; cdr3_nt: TGCAGTGCTGAGGACTCAGGGGGCGTTGGCTACACCTTC
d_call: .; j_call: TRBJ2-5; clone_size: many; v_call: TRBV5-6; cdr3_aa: CASSPTGITQETQYF; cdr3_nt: TGTGCCAGCAGCCCGACCGGGATTACTCAAGAGACCCAGTACTTC
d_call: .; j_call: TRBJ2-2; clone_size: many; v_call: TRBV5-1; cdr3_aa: CASSLSGVGELFF; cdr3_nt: TGCGCCAGCAGCTTAAGCGGAGTCGGGGAGCTGTTTTTT
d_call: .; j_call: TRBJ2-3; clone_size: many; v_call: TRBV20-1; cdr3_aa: CSASMADTDTQYF; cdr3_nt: TGCAGTGCTAGCATGGCAGACACAGATACGCAGTATTTT